The rows below give T cell receptor beta chains drawn from one sample of a study of OX40 agonist ivuxolimab in advanced cancers. Method: immunoSEQ multiplex PCR; TCRdb's copy keeps in-frame clones and lacks some. The sample includes about 150,000 clones, 90% to 95% of them seen just once. Source: CD4+ or CD8+ T cells sorted from blood, taken in a trial of the OX40 agonist ivuxolimab. All receptors derive from an adult with an advanced solid tumor such as melanoma, head and neck, liver or kidney cancer. The CDR3 runs from the conserved cysteine through the conserved F or W. The D gene is left open where the match is weak. Clone size, where shown, is once, few, many, or a class for clones that have expanded.

TRBJ2-1 | TRBV18 | TRBD2 | NA | CASSPIGSSGRYEQFF | TGTGCCAGCTCACCAATCGGGTCTAGCGGGAGATATGAGCAGTTCTTC
TRBJ2-5 | TRBV4-1 | TRBD1 | few | CASSSYLGDRRQETQYF | TGCGCCAGCAGCTCATACCTAGGGGACAGGAGGCAAGAGACCCAGTACTTC
TRBJ1-2 | TRBV5-1 | TRBD1 | NA | CASSPGQGADLYGYTF | TGCGCCAGCAGCCCAGGACAGGGGGCCGACCTTTATGGCTACACCTTC
TRBJ2-1 | TRBV7-6 | TRBD1 | NA | CASSYPGQNNEQFF | TGTGCCAGCAGCTACCCGGGACAGAACAATGAGCAGTTCTTC
TRBJ2-2 | TRBV27 | TRBD1 | NA | CASGIGQGSGTGELFF | TGTGCCAGCGGGATCGGACAGGGTTCAGGGACCGGGGAGCTGTTTTTT
TRBJ1-1 | TRBV5-1 | NA | NA | CASSLLGVALNTEAFF | TGCGCCAGCAGCTTGCTGGGAGTGGCCCTGAACACTGAAGCTTTCTTT
TRBJ2-6 | TRBV7-6 | NA | NA | CASSLGQISGANVLTF | TGTGCCAGCAGCTTAGGCCAGATCTCTGGGGCCAACGTCCTGACTTTC
TRBJ1-2 | TRBV11-2 | NA | NA | CASSSSGSRGYTF | TGTGCCAGCAGCTCTTCCGGGTCGAGGGGCTACACCTTC
TRBJ2-7 | TRBV27 | NA | NA | CASSTRTDSYEQYF | TGTGCCAGCAGTACCCGGACGGACTCCTACGAGCAGTACTTC
TRBJ2-3 | TRBV10-3 | NA | NA | CAITAGDTQYF | TGTGCCATCACCGCTGGGGATACGCAGTATTTT
TRBJ2-1 | TRBV30 | TRBD1 | NA | CAWSAGLGTGKMDEQFF | TGTGCCTGGAGTGCCGGACTGGGGACAGGGAAGATGGATGAGCAGTTCTTC
TRBJ2-7 | TRBV4-1 | NA | NA | CASSQGRSGAYEQYF | TGCGCCAGCAGCCAAGGTAGAAGTGGAGCCTACGAGCAGTACTTC
TRBJ2-7 | TRBV6-1 | NA | NA | CASSEKGGGLARVYEQYF | TGTGCCAGCAGTGAAAAGGGGGGGGGTCTAGCCAGAGTCTACGAGCAGTACTTC
TRBJ2-7 | TRBV4-1 | TRBD1 | NA | CASRPAGGSYEQYF | TGCGCCAGCAGACCGGCAGGGGGCTCCTACGAGCAGTACTTC
TRBJ1-2 | TRBV5-6 | NA | NA | CASSEPDSPYGYTF | TGTGCCAGCAGCGAGCCGGACAGCCCCTATGGCTACACCTTC
TRBJ1-3 | TRBV19 | TRBD1 | NA | CASSTGGRSGNTIYF | TGTGCCAGTAGTACAGGGGGCAGGTCTGGAAACACCATATATTTT
TRBJ1-1 | TRBV7-2 | NA | few | CASSFGGPEAFF | TGTGCCAGCAGCTTTGGGGGGCCTGAAGCTTTCTTT
TRBJ2-5 | TRBV4-3 | NA | NA | CASSPFVAAQAQYF | TGCGCCAGCAGCCCTTTCGTTGCAGCCCAGGCCCAGTACTTC
TRBJ2-4 | TRBV2 | NA | NA | CASSPPSTANIQYF | TGTGCCAGCAGCCCACCGTCGACAGCAAACATTCAGTACTTC
TRBJ1-5 | TRBV9 | NA | NA | CASSVGWEGLGQHF | TGTGCCAGCAGCGTAGGATGGGAGGGGTTAGGCCAGCATTTT
TRBJ2-7 | TRBV2 | NA | NA | CASSVGGSYEQYF | TGTGCCAGCAGCGTTGGGGGATCCTACGAGCAGTACTTC
TRBJ1-1 | TRBV27 | TRBD1 | NA | CASSRRTGTMNTEAFF | TGTGCCAGCAGCAGACGGACAGGGACCATGAACACTGAAGCTTTCTTT
TRBJ1-2 | TRBV2 | TRBD1 | NA | CASSYTGGDGYTF | TGTGCCAGCAGTTACACAGGGGGGGATGGCTACACCTTC
TRBJ2-2 | TRBV15 | TRBD1 | NA | CATSRHGGQVANTGELFF | TGTGCCACCAGCAGACACGGGGGACAGGTTGCGAACACCGGGGAGCTGTTTTTT
TRBJ1-5 | TRBV5-1 | TRBD1 | NA | CASSLGQGHNQPQHF | TGCGCCAGCAGCTTGGGACAGGGCCACAATCAGCCCCAGCATTTT
TRBJ2-5 | TRBV10-3 | TRBD2 | NA | CAISDPFLAGGPETQYF | TGTGCCATCAGTGATCCTTTTCTAGCGGGAGGGCCCGAGACCCAGTACTTC
TRBJ2-7 | TRBV5-1 | TRBD1 | NA | CASRRPGQNYEQYF | TGCGCCAGCAGAAGGCCGGGACAGAACTACGAGCAGTACTTC
TRBJ2-7 | TRBV27 | TRBD1 | NA | CASRFGQGYEQYF | TGTGCCAGCAGGTTCGGACAGGGCTACGAGCAGTACTTC
TRBJ2-7 | TRBV28 | TRBD1 | NA | CASRGQYYEQYF | TGTGCCAGCAGGGGACAGTACTACGAGCAGTACTTC
TRBJ2-1 | TRBV27 | NA | once | CASSLRHRNEQFF | TGTGCCAGCAGTTTAAGACACAGGAATGAGCAGTTCTTC
TRBJ2-7 | TRBV28 | NA | NA | CASSSSSRRVNYEQYF | TGTGCCAGCAGTTCCTCTTCCCGGCGGGTAAACTACGAGCAGTACTTC
TRBJ2-7 | TRBV5-1 | NA | NA | CASSLGASYEQYF | TGCGCCAGCAGCTTAGGTGCCTCCTACGAGCAGTACTTC
TRBJ2-4 | TRBV4-2 | TRBD2 | NA | CASSPRSRAGGSTDRDIQYF | TGTGCCAGCAGCCCCCGTTCAAGAGCGGGAGGCTCCACGGATCGGGACATTCAGTACTTC
TRBJ1-4 | TRBV5-6 | TRBD1 | NA | CASSLMGTGFGLSEKLFF | TGTGCCAGCAGCCTCATGGGGACAGGGTTTGGGTTAAGTGAAAAACTGTTTTTT
TRBJ1-1 | TRBV21-1 | NA | NA | CARGRSNTEAFF | TGTGCCAGGGGACGGTCGAACACTGAAGCTTTCTTT
TRBJ2-5 | TRBV28 | TRBD2 | NA | CASSGAGTTQETQYF | TGTGCCAGCAGTGGGGCAGGGACTACCCAAGAGACCCAGTACTTC
TRBJ1-5 | TRBV6-1 | NA | NA | CASSRNQPQHF | TGTGCCAGCAGCAGAAATCAGCCCCAGCATTTT
TRBJ2-3 | TRBV18 | NA | NA | CASSPPTREDTQYF | TGTGCCAGCTCACCACCGACCAGGGAGGATACGCAGTATTTT